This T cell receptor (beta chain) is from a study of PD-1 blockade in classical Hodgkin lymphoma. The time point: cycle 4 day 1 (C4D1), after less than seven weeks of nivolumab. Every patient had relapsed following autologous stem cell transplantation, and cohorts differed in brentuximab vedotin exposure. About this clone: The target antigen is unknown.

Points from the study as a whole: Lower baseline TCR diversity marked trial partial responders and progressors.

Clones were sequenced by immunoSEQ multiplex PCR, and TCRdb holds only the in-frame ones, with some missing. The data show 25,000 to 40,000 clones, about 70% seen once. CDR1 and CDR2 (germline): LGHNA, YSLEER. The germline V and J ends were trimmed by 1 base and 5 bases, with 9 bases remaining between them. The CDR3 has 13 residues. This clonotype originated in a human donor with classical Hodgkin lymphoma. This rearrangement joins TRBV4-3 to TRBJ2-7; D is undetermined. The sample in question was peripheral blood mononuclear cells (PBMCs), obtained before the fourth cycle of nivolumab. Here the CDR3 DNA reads TGCGCCAGCAGCCAAGCTCAAGGAAACGAGCAGTACTTC. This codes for CASSQAQGNEQYF.